This TCR beta chain comes out of a study of cytomegalovirus exposure and HLA in healthy donors. Turning to the study itself: Earlier sequencing of around 190 million T cells yielded around 100 million unique TCR beta sequences.

The primer mix had 60 Vbeta and 13 Jbeta primers. Sequencing was performed with immunoSEQ multiplex PCR; in TCRdb, only in-frame clones are kept and a portion is missing. The sample consists of roughly 150,000 clones, about three quarters of them appearing once. With 7 bases removed from V and 0 bases from J, the gap between germline ends came to 12 bases. Germline CDR1 SQVTM, CDR2 ANQGSEA. The CDR3 sequence is 13 residues long. The receptor was derived from a male donor in good health and CMV-seronegative. This chain uses TRBV29-1 with TRBJ1-1; no firm D call. The specimen sequenced was PBMCs. The CDR3 spells CSGGDSMNTEAFF. In DNA form, the CDR3 reads TGCAGCGGCGGAGATTCCATGAACACTGAAGCTTTCTTT.